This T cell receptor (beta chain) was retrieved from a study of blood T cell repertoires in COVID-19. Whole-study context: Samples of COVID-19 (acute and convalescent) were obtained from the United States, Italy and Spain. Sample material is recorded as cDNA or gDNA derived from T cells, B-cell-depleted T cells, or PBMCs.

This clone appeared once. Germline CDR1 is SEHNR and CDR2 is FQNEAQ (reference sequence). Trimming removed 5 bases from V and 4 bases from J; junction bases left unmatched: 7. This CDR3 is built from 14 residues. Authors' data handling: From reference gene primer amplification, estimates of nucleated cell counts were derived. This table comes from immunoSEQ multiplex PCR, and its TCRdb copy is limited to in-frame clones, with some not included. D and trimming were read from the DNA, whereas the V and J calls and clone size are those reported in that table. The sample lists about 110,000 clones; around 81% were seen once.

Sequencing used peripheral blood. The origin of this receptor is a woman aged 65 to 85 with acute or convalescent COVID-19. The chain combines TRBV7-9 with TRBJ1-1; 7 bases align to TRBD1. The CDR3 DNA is TGTGCCAGCAGCCCCGACAGGGAAGGCACTGAAGCTTTCTTT. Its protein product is CASSPDREGTEAFF.